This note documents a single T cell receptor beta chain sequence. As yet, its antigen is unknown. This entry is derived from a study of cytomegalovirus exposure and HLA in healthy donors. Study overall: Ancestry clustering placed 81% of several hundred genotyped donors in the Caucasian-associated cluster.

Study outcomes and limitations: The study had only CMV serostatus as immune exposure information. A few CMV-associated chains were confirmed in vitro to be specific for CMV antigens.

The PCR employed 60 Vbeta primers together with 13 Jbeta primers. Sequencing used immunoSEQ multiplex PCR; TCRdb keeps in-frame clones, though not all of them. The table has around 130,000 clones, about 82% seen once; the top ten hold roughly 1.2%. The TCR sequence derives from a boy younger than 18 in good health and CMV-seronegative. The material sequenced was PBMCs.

CDR3 sequence (DNA): TGTGCCAGTAGTTACGGCGGGGACAATCAGCCCCAGCATTTT. The encoded protein is CASSYGGDNQPQHF. The chain links TRBV19 to TRBJ1-5, with unresolved D. The V end lost 5 bases, the J end lost 3 bases, and 11 bases lay between the germline ends. The CDR3 totals 14 residues. Germline values: CDR1 LNHDA, CDR2 SQIVND (reference sequence).